The next 25 T cell receptor beta chains were all read from a single sample in a study of primary melanoma T cells and metastatic recurrence. TCRdb's copy holds only in-frame clones and misses some; the assay was immunoSEQ multiplex PCR. The sample has approximately 3,200 clones, roughly 78% seen once; the top ten hold over 20%. Sequencing was done on a sample of melanoma tumor tissue. The origin of the receptors is a human donor with melanoma.

J is TRBJ1-5 and V is TRBV5-1; D is uncertain. V was shortened by 0 bases and J by 1 base, with 8 bases between the two germline ends. The germline V gene encodes CDR1 SGHRS and CDR2 YFSETQ. This CDR3 spans 15 amino acids. This CDR3 reads CASSLVRRSNQPQHF. CDR3 in DNA: TGCGCCAGCAGCTTGGTCCGTAGAAGCAATCAGCCCCAGCATTTT.

V gene TRBV22-1 combines with J gene TRBJ2-7; the table calls TRBD1, which could not be checked here. TRBV22-1 is described as a pseudogene. The CDR3 consists of 16 residues. The CDR3 sequence: CASSTRWDRNSYEQYF. As DNA, the CDR3 is TGTGCCAGCAGTACCCGGTGGGACAGGAATTCCTACGAGCAGTACTTC.

This rearrangement joins TRBV14 to TRBJ1-3, with no clear D. CDR1 SGHDN and CDR2 FVKESK come from the germline V gene. V was cut by 1 base and J by 5 bases, with 0 bases left in between. This CDR3 has 11 residues. The CDR3 DNA reads as TGTGCCAGCAGCCAAGGAAACACCATATATTTT. Translated, it gives CASSQGNTIYF.

The genes are TRBV4-1 and TRBJ1-5; the D is unclear. Trimming cost V 0 bases and J 2 bases, with 2 bases left between them. The CDR3 loop spans 13 amino acids. Germline V gene sequence: CDR1 MGHRA, CDR2 YSYEKL. The CDR3 region has the DNA TGCGCCAGCAGCCAAGATCGCAATCAGCCCCAGCATTTT. Protein sequence: CASSQDRNQPQHF.

The chain couples TRBV6-8 to TRBJ2-6; D could derive from TRBD1 or TRBD2 (6 bases each). V was pared by 10 bases and J by 4 bases, with 23 bases between. CDR3 length: 17 amino acids. From germline, CDR1 is MNHGY and CDR2 SAAAGT. CDR3: CAITVSDGGPGANVLTF. CDR3 DNA: TGTGCCATCACCGTTTCTGATGGGGGGCCCGGGGCCAACGTCCTGACTTTC.

The CDR3 DNA reads as TGTGCCAGCAGCCTTACAGTGGCGGGCGGGGAGCTGTTTTTT. Its translation is CASSLTVAGGELFF. This rearrangement joins TRBV11-3 to TRBJ2-2; a weak D match, TRBD2 (5 bases). The CDR3 contains 14 residues. V was trimmed by 5 bases and J by 7 bases, leaving 14 bases between them. Per germline, CDR1 SGHNT and CDR2 YENEEA. The full variable domain, in which reference TRBV11-3 and TRBJ2-2 provide the parts outside the CDR3, is EAGVVQSPRYKIIEKKQPVAFWCNPISGHNTLYWYLQNLGQGPELLIRYENEEAVDDSQLPKDRFSAERLKGVDSTLKIQPAELGDSAVYLCASSLTVAGGELFFGEGSRLTVL.

This chain links TRBV5-1 with TRBJ2-5; 7 bases align to TRBD1. The CDR3 covers 16 residues. V lost 4 bases to trimming and J lost 1 base; unmatched junction nucleotides: 10. The germline V gene has CDR1 SGHRS and CDR2 YFSETQ. This CDR3 reads CASSKGQVMSQETQYF. The CDR3 nucleotides are TGCGCCAGCAGCAAAGGACAGGTTATGAGCCAAGAGACCCAGTACTTC. The variable domain in full, with the rest retrieved from reference TRBV5-1 and TRBJ2-5, is KAGVTQTPRYLIKTRGQQVTLSCSPISGHRSVSWYQQTPGQGLQFLFEYFSETQRNKGNFPGRFSGRQFSNSRSEMNVSTLELGDSALYLCASSKGQVMSQETQYFGPGTRLLVL.

DNA for the CDR3: TGCAGCGTTGTGGGAGCGGGGAGGTGGGACAATGAGCAGTTCTTC. Its translation: CSVVGAGRWDNEQFF. This chain uses TRBV29-1 with TRBJ2-1; TRBD2 matches 7 bases. J lost 5 bases, V lost 4 bases, and 11 bases had no gene match. The CDR3 has 15 amino acids. Germline V gives CDR1 SQVTM, CDR2 ANQGSEA.

The chain carries TRBV30 and TRBJ2-5, with D maybe TRBD2 (6 bases). The germline gives CDR1 GTSNPN, CDR2 SVGIG (reference sequence). Trimming cost V 0 bases and J 2 bases, with 10 bases left between them. CDR3 length: 14 amino acids. The CDR3 DNA is TGTGCCTGGAGTGTGGGGGGAGCGCAAGAGACCCAGTACTTC. This gives the protein CAWSVGGAQETQYF.

This clone was recorded a few times. The J gene is TRBJ1-5, the V gene TRBV29-1; 9 bases are shared with TRBD1. After removal of 4 bases from V and 5 bases from J, the junction contained 0 bases not matched to a gene. This CDR3 has 12 amino acids. The germline V gene has CDR1 SQVTM and CDR2 ANQGSEA. The CDR3 bases are TGCAGCGTTGGGGACAGGGATCAGCCCCAGCATTTT. Amino acid sequence: CSVGDRDQPQHF.

In DNA, the CDR3 is TGTGCCATTGGAGGGACGGACAGGGGTTACGAGCAGTACTTC. Residues: CAIGGTDRGYEQYF. The chain has TRBV6-8 and TRBJ2-7, with TRBD1 matching 9 bases. Germline values: CDR1 MNHGY, CDR2 SAAAGT. V shed 10 bases, J shed 4 bases, and the junction held 11 bases outside the gene matches. CDR3 size: 14 residues.

This sequence joins TRBV11-3 and TRBJ2-1; D ambiguous. Per germline, CDR1 SGHNT and CDR2 YENEEA. The CDR3 consists of 15 residues. Trimming stripped 3 bases from V and 1 base from J, with 10 bases between. CDR3: CASSLMSVSYNEQFF. The CDR3 DNA reads TGTGCCAGCAGCTTGATGTCAGTTTCCTACAATGAGCAGTTCTTC.

Note on this clone: One end of the junction varies from germline; a read error may be responsible. The gene calls are TRBV23-1 and TRBJ1-2, with no clear D. TRBV23-1 is placed among ORFs of uncertain function. CDR3 length equals 13 residues. This CDR3 reads CASSQYGRNGYTF. The DNA of the CDR3 is TGCGCCAGCAGCCAATATGGACGAAATGGCTACACCTTC.

The chain is built from TRBV19 and TRBJ1-1; 8 positions match TRBD1. With 5 bases clipped from V and 12 bases from J, the junction kept 17 bases outside the gene matches. The CDR3 has 15 amino acids. Per the germline V gene, CDR1 is LNHDA and CDR2 is SQIVND (reference sequence). The CDR3 reads CASSPRTGTPLGTFF. The CDR3 nucleotides are TGTGCCAGTAGTCCTCGGACAGGGACGCCCCTCGGAACTTTCTTT.

This chain joins TRBV18 and TRBJ2-1; 14 nucleotides align to TRBD2. This CDR3 comprises 15 residues. Germline-derived CDR1 and CDR2 are KGHSH and LQKENI. V gave up 4 bases and J gave up 9 bases; unmatched junction bases: 5. CDR3 nucleotides: TGTGCCAGCTCACGACCGGGACTAGCGGGAGTTGAGCAGTTCTTC. This gives the protein CASSRPGLAGVEQFF.

V and J are TRBV10-3 and TRBJ2-1; D is unclear. This CDR3 region has 13 residues. Germline CDR1 is ENHRY and CDR2 is SYGVKD. Trimming left V 0 bases short and J 4 bases short, with 4 bases between. The CDR3 DNA is TGTGCCATCAGTGAGTCGGATTACAATGAGCAGTTCTTC. Protein: CAISESDYNEQFF.

A word on this clone: Different DNA sequences within this sample yield the same CDR3. CDR3 residues: CASSLGQANTEAFF. CDR3 nucleotides: TGTGCCAGCAGCTTGGGACAGGCGAACACTGAAGCTTTCTTT. The chain joins TRBV11-3 to TRBJ1-1, with 8 bases lining up with TRBD1. V trimming: 3 bases; J trimming: 1 base; junction bases outside the gene matches: 1. Germline V gives CDR1 SGHNT, CDR2 YENEEA. The CDR3 runs 14 residues.

The J gene is TRBJ2-1, the V gene TRBV28, with TRBD2 matching over 16 bases. Germline CDR1 reads MDHEN; CDR2 reads SYDVKM. The CDR3 has 18 residues. V gave up 6 bases and J gave up 4 bases; unmatched junction bases: 9. The CDR3 DNA sequence: TGTGCCAGCAGAGACGGGACTAGCGGGAGGGTCCCATACAATGAGCAGTTCTTC. Translation gives CASRDGTSGRVPYNEQFF.

This chain links TRBV11-3 with TRBJ1-4, with 10 bases matching TRBD1. V shed 2 bases, J shed 6 bases, and the junction held 6 bases outside the gene matches. Germline CDR1 SGHNT, CDR2 YENEEA. The CDR3 spans 16 residues. CDR3 sequence (DNA): TGTGCCAGCAGCTTAACCGGGACAGGGGCGGATGAAAAACTGTTTTTT. It codes for CASSLTGTGADEKLFF.

The V and J genes are TRBV6-8 and TRBJ2-1, with 7 positions matching TRBD2. Germline CDR1 MNHGY, CDR2 SAAAGT. The CDR3 has 14 amino acids. V shed 6 bases, J shed 5 bases, and the junction held 7 bases outside the gene matches. The CDR3 DNA reads TGTGCCAGCAGCAGTCGCGGGAGTGACAATGAGCAGTTCTTC. Protein product: CASSSRGSDNEQFF.

This clone was recorded only once. The chain recombines TRBV30 with TRBJ1-3, with unresolved D. Germline CDR1 reads GTSNPN; CDR2 reads SVGIG (reference sequence). Trimming cost V 2 bases and J 0 bases, with 8 bases left between them. CDR3 length: 14 residues. DNA of the CDR3: TGTGCCTGGAGTTTGACCTACTCTGGAAACACCATATATTTT. It encodes CAWSLTYSGNTIYF.

The CDR3 nucleotides read TGCGCCAGCAGCCAAGGAGACAGGGAGTCCTACAATGAGCAGTTCTTC. It codes for CASSQGDRESYNEQFF. The V gene is TRBV23-1, the J gene TRBJ2-1; 7 bases match TRBD1. TRBV23-1 is an ORF; its function is uncertain. The ends lost 6 bases at V and 1 base at J; junction bases unmatched: 9. This CDR3 spans 16 amino acids.

The V call is TRBV6-8, the J call TRBJ2-7; D is ambiguous. The CDR3 is 15 amino acids. Germline values: CDR1 MNHGY, CDR2 SAAAGT. Trimming pared 2 bases from V and 0 bases from J, leaving 11 bases between. CDR3 sequence: CASSYEHRDSYEQYF. CDR3 coding DNA: TGTGCCAGCAGTTACGAGCATAGGGACTCCTACGAGCAGTACTTC.

The chain joins TRBV28 to TRBJ2-1, with 9 positions matching TRBD2. CDR1 and CDR2 from the germline V gene are MDHEN and SYDVKM. The CDR3 sequence is 16 residues long. V shed 3 bases and J 2 bases; nucleotides not matched to a gene: 5. Written as DNA, the CDR3 is TGTGCCAGCAGTTTGGAAGCGGGAGGCCCCTACAATGAGCAGTTCTTC. It codes for CASSLEAGGPYNEQFF.

The rearrangement links TRBV23-1 to TRBJ1-4, with unresolved D. TRBV23-1 is recorded as an ORF, its role being uncertain. The CDR3 consists of 15 residues. V was trimmed by 6 bases and J by 5 bases, leaving 16 bases between them. The CDR3 coding sequence is TGCGCCAGCAGCCAAGAGGGCGGAAGAAATGAAAAACTGTTTTTT. This encodes CASSQEGGRNEKLFF.